The clone carrying this TCR beta chain was seen a few times. The antigen remains unidentified. This specimen comes from a study of cytomegalovirus exposure and HLA in healthy donors. It was healthy bone marrow donors who served as donors. The primer mix had 60 Vbeta and 13 Jbeta primers. TCRdb's table, derived via immunoSEQ multiplex PCR, lists solely in-frame clones and lacks some. The top ten hold over 6% of the sample, which has about 170,000 clones, approximately 70% seen once. Deletions cut 5 bases from V and 0 bases from J, with 17 bases between. The CDR3 has 16 residues. The germline CDR1 and CDR2 sequences are PRHDT and FYEKMQ (reference sequence). Study-wide points: An analysis that was carried out later associated about 17,000 TCR beta sequences with HLA alleles at 0.05 false discovery rate. DRB1 showed the most TCR associations and HLA-C the fewest in a later analysis, as rates varied by HLA locus.

The V and J genes are TRBV13 and TRBJ2-7, with D possibly matching TRBD2 (6 bases). The clonotype comes from a man aged 40-49 years in good health and CMV-seropositive. The specimen sequenced was PBMCs. The CDR3 region is CASSASGLISSYEQYF. CDR3 nucleotides: TGTGCCAGCAGCGCTTCGGGACTGATAAGCTCCTACGAGCAGTACTTC.